This T cell receptor beta chain was sequenced during a study of PD-1 blockade in classical Hodgkin lymphoma. Findings and limits, study-wide: The drivers behind the repertoire differences, possibly disease activity or prior therapy, remain undefined. Patients newly diagnosed and complete responders had comparable baseline diversity. The authors excluded patients who started nivolumab under 1 year after ASCT.

The table came from immunoSEQ multiplex PCR; TCRdb's copy has only in-frame clones and leaves some out. The sample records tens of thousands of clones, roughly nine tenths being singletons. Remarks on this clone: Its antigen is unidentified.

Trimming removed 1 base from V and 2 bases from J; junction bases left unmatched: 10. Per the germline V gene, CDR1 is SEHNR and CDR2 is FQNEAQ (reference sequence). The CDR3 is made up of 17 amino acids. All trial patients relapsed after autologous stem cell transplantation. This clonotype was sampled from a human donor with classical Hodgkin lymphoma. The gene calls are TRBV7-9 and TRBJ2-7; TRBD2 matches 8 bases. The sample in question was peripheral blood mononuclear cells (PBMCs), obtained at baseline. Written as DNA, the CDR3 is TGTGCCAGCAGCTTAGGCGCCTTCGGGGGGGCGCCCTACGAGCAGTACTTC. Encoded protein: CASSLGAFGGAPYEQYF.